The source of this TCR beta chain is a study of cytomegalovirus exposure and HLA in healthy donors. Across the whole study: Prior work identified around 100 million unique TCR beta sequences in some 200 million T cells. Regarding the study as a whole: Later analysis found that TCR beta chains associated with HLA were more clonally expanded than other, equally common chains. The authors assumed roughly uniform sequencing depth across donors for presence/absence analyses.

A remark on this clone: Its antigen is undetermined.

The PCR was carried out with 60 Vbeta primers and 13 Jbeta primers. The data were produced by immunoSEQ multiplex PCR, yet TCRdb's version contains in-frame clones alone and is incomplete. The sample contains about 200,000 clones, roughly 80% of which appear only once. The clonotype originates from a man aged 30 to 45 in good health and CMV-seronegative. The sample comprised PBMCs.

CDR3 amino acids: CASSLKTGQTNTEAFF. The CDR3 bases are TGTGCCAGCAGCTTAAAAACCGGACAAACGAACACTGAAGCTTTCTTT. This chain links TRBV7-2 with TRBJ1-1; tentative D call: TRBD1 (5 bases). The CDR3 is 16 amino acids. V was cut by 2 bases and J by 1 base, with 14 bases left in between. Germline values: CDR1 SGHTA, CDR2 FQGNSA.